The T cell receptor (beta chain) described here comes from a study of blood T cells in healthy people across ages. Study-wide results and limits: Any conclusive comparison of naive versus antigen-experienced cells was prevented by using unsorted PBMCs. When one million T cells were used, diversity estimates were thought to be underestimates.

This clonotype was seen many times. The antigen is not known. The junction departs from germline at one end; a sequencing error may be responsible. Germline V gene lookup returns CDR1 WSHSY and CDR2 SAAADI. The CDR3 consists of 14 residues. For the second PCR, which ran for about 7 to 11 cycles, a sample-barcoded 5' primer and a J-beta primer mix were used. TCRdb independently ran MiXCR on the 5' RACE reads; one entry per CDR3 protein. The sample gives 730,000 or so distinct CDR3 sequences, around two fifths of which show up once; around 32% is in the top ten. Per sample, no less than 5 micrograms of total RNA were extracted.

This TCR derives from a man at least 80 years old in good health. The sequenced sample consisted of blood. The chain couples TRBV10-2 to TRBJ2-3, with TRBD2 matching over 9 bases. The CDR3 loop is CASSSSGGTDTQYF. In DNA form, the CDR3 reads TGTGCCAGCAGTTCTAGCGGGGGCACAGATACGCAGTATTTT.